This TCR beta chain emerged from a study of T cells in Graves' hyperthyroidism and ophthalmopathy. As for the study in general: Blood from the periphery was taken at initial diagnosis, before any treatment.

This clonotype was found a few times. Germline lookup yields CDR1 SQVTM and CDR2 ANQGSEA. V dropped 3 bases and J dropped 1; count of bases not matched to a gene: 8. The CDR3 runs 18 residues. TCR beta CDR3 regions were amplified from RNA transcripts. First-round RT-PCR targeting the TCR CDR3 was performed with the HTBI primer set. TCRdb re-called the multiplex PCR reads with MiXCR, one entry per CDR3 protein. The sample shows a few hundred thousand distinct CDR3 sequences, approximately 23% of them seen only once. Sample: blood. The receptor comes from a woman between 70 and 85 years old with Graves' ophthalmopathy. The V gene is TRBV29-1, the J gene TRBJ2-4, with 14 bases that match TRBD2. The CDR3 loop reads CSVEGLAGEEFAKNIQYF. The DNA for the CDR3 is TGCAGCGTTGAGGGACTAGCGGGAGAGGAATTCGCCAAAAACATTCAGTACTTC.